These T cell receptor beta chains were read from a single sample in a study of cytomegalovirus exposure and HLA in healthy donors. TCRdb keeps only in-frame clones here, not all; method: immunoSEQ multiplex PCR. The sample includes over 100,000 clones, roughly 60% seen only once; the top ten take more than 8%. The sample consisted of PBMCs. The receptor set was obtained from a man aged 35 to 55 in good health and CMV-seropositive. CDR3s include the opening cysteine and the closing phenylalanine or tryptophan. Fields, in order: clone size, V gene, J gene, D gene, CDR3 DNA, CDR3 protein. The D gene is left open where the match is weak. Not every row has a clone size; where given, it reads once, few, many or a size class.

once	TRBV27	TRBJ1-6	TRBD1	TGTGCCAGCAGTTCCTCGGACAGGTTCTATAATTCACCCCTCCACTTT	CASSSSDRFYNSPLHF
-	TRBV27	TRBJ1-2	-	TGTGCCAGCAGCCAGGGTTCCGGTGGGGTCGGGTATGGCTACACCTTC	CASSQGSGGVGYGYTF
-	TRBV28	TRBJ2-1	TRBD1	TGTGCCAGCAGCCAGGGCGGGACAGGGTACGCTGAGCAGTTCTTC	CASSQGGTGYAEQFF
few	TRBV2	TRBJ1-4	TRBD1	TGTGCCAGCAGTGAAAGGGGGCGGAACGGTGAGGAAAAACTGTTTTTT	CASSERGRNGEEKLFF
-	TRBV4-3	TRBJ1-2	-	TGCGCCAGCAGCCAAGATCCCCTTGCAGGGGCACAGGGCTACACCTTC	CASSQDPLAGAQGYTF
few	TRBV10-2	TRBJ1-5	TRBD1	TGCGCCAGCAGTGAGTCGGGGACAGGGGGTTATAGCAATCAGCCCCAGCATTTT	CASSESGTGGYSNQPQHF
-	TRBV5-1	TRBJ1-1	TRBD1	TGCGCCAGCAGCTCCCAGGGGGTTGCTGAAGCTTTCTTT	CASSSQGVAEAFF
-	TRBV28	TRBJ1-2	TRBD1	TGTGCCAGCACCTTTCCGGGACAGGGCGTTGGCTACACCTTC	CASTFPGQGVGYTF
-	TRBV19	TRBJ1-5	-	TGTGCCAGTAGGGATGCAGGGCTGAGGCAGCCCCAGCATTTT	CASRDAGLRQPQHF
few	TRBV28	TRBJ2-1	TRBD2	TGTGCCAGCAGCTCCGGGACTAGCCCCTACAATGAGCAGTTCTTC	CASSSGTSPYNEQFF
-	TRBV9	TRBJ2-5	TRBD2	TGTGCCAGCAGCTCAGCCGGGGGCGGGGGGGATACCCAGTACTTC	CASSSAGGGGDTQYF
once	TRBV6-6	TRBJ2-1	-	TGTGCCAGCAGTTACGGGCAATCCAATGAGCAGTTCTTC	CASSYGQSNEQFF
-	TRBV7-9	TRBJ2-7	-	TGTGCCACTCGAACAAATTACGGGACTGTGTCCTACGAGCAGTACTTC	CATRTNYGTVSYEQYF
-	TRBV5-4	TRBJ1-2	TRBD1	TGTGCCAGCAGCCCGGAAAACAGGGGAGGTAACTATGGCTACACCTTC	CASSPENRGGNYGYTF
-	TRBV30	TRBJ2-5	-	TGTGCCTGGATGCTGACCGGGGTCCAAGAGACCCAGTACTTC	CAWMLTGVQETQYF
few	TRBV19	TRBJ2-1	TRBD2	TGTGCCAGTAGTATGATGGCGGGGGCCTACAATGAGCAGTTCTTC	CASSMMAGAYNEQFF
-	TRBV5-4	TRBJ1-4	TRBD1	TGTGCCATCAGTCCGACGGACAGGGCGACTGAAAAACTGTTTTTT	CAISPTDRATEKLFF
-	TRBV7-2	TRBJ1-5	TRBD1	TGTGCCAGCAGCTTGAGGGGGCAGGATCAGCCCCAGCATTTT	CASSLRGQDQPQHF
-	TRBV5-1	TRBJ1-1	-	TGCGCCAGCAGCTCCTACCGCGACAGCTTGAACACTGAAGCTTTCTTT	CASSSYRDSLNTEAFF
-	TRBV7-7	TRBJ2-3	TRBD2	TGTGCCAGCAGCTTAAACTTAGCGGGGGGGTCGCAGTATTTT	CASSLNLAGGSQYF
few	TRBV10-2	TRBJ2-3	TRBD2	TGCGCCAGCAGGACAATAGCGGGGGGGCTATCAGATACGCAGTATTTT	CASRTIAGGLSDTQYF
-	TRBV5-1	TRBJ1-1	-	TGCGCCAGCAGCTTGGCTCCGTTAATGAACACTGAAGCTTTCTTT	CASSLAPLMNTEAFF
few	TRBV2	TRBJ1-6	-	TGTGCCAGCAGTGCAGGGGCCTCCTATAATTCACCCCTCCACTTT	CASSAGASYNSPLHF
-	TRBV15	TRBJ2-7	TRBD2	TGTGCCACCAGCAGAGTCCAGTGGGGGGGCGAGCAGTACTTC	CATSRVQWGGEQYF